This entry is about one T cell receptor beta chain. The data originate from a study of blood T cell repertoires in COVID-19. In the study overall: Italy, Spain and the United States were the sources of the convalescent and acute COVID-19 samples. Sources were T cells, B-cell-depleted T cells, or PBMCs; the material itself was cDNA or gDNA.

V was trimmed by 0 bases and J by 10 bases, leaving 9 bases between them. The CDR3 is 12 residues long. CDR1 LGHNA and CDR2 YSLEER come from the germline V gene. Authors' data handling: Amplification of reference gene primers was used by the study to estimate nucleated cell counts. Clones were read by immunoSEQ multiplex PCR, and TCRdb kept only the in-frame ones, dropping some. Clone size and the V and J calls come from that table; the DNA yielded D and trimming. The repertoire holds approximately 74,000 clones, with 60% to 80% as singletons. The specimen sequenced was peripheral blood. This receptor was identified in a man between 60 and 75 years old with acute or convalescent COVID-19. The J gene is TRBJ1-1, the V gene TRBV4-3; D is uncertain. The CDR3 nucleotides are TGCGCCAGCAGCCAAGACCCGCGAAGAGCTTTCTTT. This translates into CASSQDPRRAFF.